The 5 T cell receptor beta chains listed next were all sequenced from one sample in a study of T cells after yellow fever vaccination. MiXCR was run by TCRdb on the 5' RACE reads, yielding one entry per CDR3 protein. The sample contains 350,000 to 450,000 distinct CDR3 sequences, roughly 6.1% of which appear only once. The sequenced sample was PBMCs, obtained 5 days after the yellow fever booster vaccination. The receptors originated from a man aged 25-45 years who received the YFV17D yellow fever vaccine.

The chain combines TRBV29-1 with TRBJ2-5, with D perhaps matching TRBD1 (6 bases). Trimming removed 7 bases from V and 2 bases from J, with 11 bases in between. This CDR3 contains 12 residues. CDR1 is SQVTM and CDR2 is ANQGSEA in the germline V gene. CDR3 nucleotides: TGCAGCGGGAGGACAGCGCAAGAGACCCAGTACTTC. Its translation is CSGRTAQETQYF. The whole variable domain, remainder taken from reference TRBV29-1 and TRBJ2-5, is SAVISQKPSRDICQRGTSLTIQCQVDSQVTMMFWYRQQPGQSLTLIATANQGSEATYESGFVIDKFPISRPNLTFSTLTVSNMSPEDSSIYLCSGRTAQETQYFGPGTRLLVL.

This clonotype was found many times. The V gene is TRBV11-3, the J gene TRBJ2-3; maybe TRBD2 (6 bases). The ends were cut back, 5 bases at V and 4 bases at J, with 10 bases in the middle. From germline, CDR1 is SGHNT and CDR2 YENEEA. The CDR3 runs 13 residues. CDR3 loop: CASSAGSADTQYF. CDR3 DNA: TGTGCCAGCAGCGCGGGGTCGGCAGATACGCAGTATTTT. The full variable domain, in which reference TRBV11-3 and TRBJ2-3 provide the parts outside the CDR3, is EAGVVQSPRYKIIEKKQPVAFWCNPISGHNTLYWYLQNLGQGPELLIRYENEEAVDDSQLPKDRFSAERLKGVDSTLKIQPAELGDSAVYLCASSAGSADTQYFGPGTRLTVL.

This clonotype occurred many times. CDR3 bases: TGCAGCGTGAGGGTAGCTACAGATACGCAGTATTTT. Protein sequence: CSVRVATDTQYF. The chain is built from TRBV29-1 and TRBJ2-3; tentative D call: TRBD2 (5 bases). The V gene's germline CDR1 is SQVTM and CDR2 ANQGSEA. The V gene lost 6 bases and the J gene lost 3 bases, with 10 bases spanning the gap. The CDR3 spans 12 residues.

This clonotype has a count of ten or more. This chain connects TRBV7-9 to TRBJ1-1; D is undetermined. Trimming cost V 5 bases and J 1 base, with 11 bases left between them. CDR1 and CDR2 from the germline V gene are SEHNR and FQNEAQ (reference sequence). The CDR3 extends over 14 amino acids. The CDR3 nucleotides are TGTGCCAGCAGCCTTCAGGCAGGGAACACTGAAGCTTTCTTT. Protein: CASSLQAGNTEAFF.

In its sample, this clonotype was seen many times. The V call is TRBV2, the J call TRBJ2-7, with a weak D call TRBD2 (5 bases). The germline V gene has CDR1 SNHLY and CDR2 FYNNEI. Deletions cut 2 bases from V and 7 bases from J, with 6 bases between. The length of the CDR3 is 11 residues. CDR3 loop: CASSERGEQYF. The CDR3 region has the DNA TGTGCCAGCAGTGAACGGGGTGAGCAGTACTTC.